What follows is one TCR beta chain and its context. Antigen unknown. The data derive from a study of T cell responses to AZD1222 COVID-19 vaccine. Findings of the study overall: At 160-218 and 743-854, vaccine-associated CD4 TCRs were dominant, and they spanned spike. Recipients of AZD1222 seropositive at baseline numbered only 6 or 7. Donors were largely white British and mainly female; clonal diversity was possibly underestimated.

Trimming removed 7 bases from V and 2 bases from J, with 15 bases in between. The V gene's germline CDR1 is SNHLY and CDR2 FYNNEI. The CDR3 is 16 amino acids. The table came from immunoSEQ multiplex PCR; TCRdb's copy has only in-frame clones and leaves some out. The data contain roughly 110,000 clones, 90% of them seen just once; the ten biggest clones take up less than 10%. Pooling covered second doses at about 4 or about 12 weeks. The sequence was obtained from an adult who received the AZD1222 COVID-19 vaccine. The input for sequencing was peripheral blood, taken 28 days after the second AZD1222 dose. The V gene is TRBV2, the J gene TRBJ2-6; tentative D call: TRBD1 (6 bases). The CDR3 DNA sequence: TGTGCCAGCATGAACAGGGTAGCCGCTGGGGCCAACGTCCTGACTTTC. Residues: CASMNRVAAGANVLTF.